The 4 T cell receptor beta chains listed next were all sequenced from one sample in a study of blood T cell repertoires in COVID-19. The table came from immunoSEQ multiplex PCR; TCRdb's copy has only in-frame clones and leaves some out. There are 250,000 to 400,000 clones in the sample; about nine tenths occur only once, and 2.5% to 3.5% lies in the top ten. Sequenced input: peripheral blood. Every receptor here comes from a woman between 25 and 40 years old with COVID-19, enrolled during active disease.

This clone was observed a single time. This sequence joins TRBV27 and TRBJ1-5; 11 bases line up with TRBD1. Trimming cost V 4 bases and J 4 bases; bases outside gene matches: 9. CDR1 is MNHEY and CDR2 is SMNVEV in the germline V gene (reference sequence). The CDR3 contains 17 residues. The CDR3 region is CASSSSGQGGPNQPQHF. The CDR3 DNA sequence: TGTGCCAGCAGTTCCTCGGGACAGGGGGGACCTAATCAGCCCCAGCATTTT.

The chain couples TRBV4-1 to TRBJ1-2, with 10 bases fitting TRBD1. J gave up 8 bases and V 2 bases, and 5 bases lay outside the gene matches. The CDR3 covers 14 residues. Germline V gene lookup returns CDR1 MGHRA and CDR2 YSYEKL. DNA for the CDR3: TGCGCCAGCAGCCAATCCGGGACAGGGGACGGCTACACCTTC. Its translation is CASSQSGTGDGYTF.

This clone was detected only once. This chain joins TRBV18 and TRBJ1-4; no definite D call. V lost 1 base to trimming and J lost 8 bases, with 14 bases between them. This CDR3 has 15 amino acids. Germline CDR1 is KGHSH and CDR2 is LQKENI. CDR3 region: CASSPLDGSSEKLFF. CDR3 in DNA: TGTGCCAGCTCACCACTAGATGGAAGTAGCGAAAAACTGTTTTTT.

This clone turned up a few times. The rearrangement joins TRBV28 to TRBJ1-1; TRBD1 is a possible D gene (6 bases). The CDR3 consists of 16 residues. Between the trimmed V and J ends, which lost 4 bases and 1 base, there was a span of 16 bases. Germline CDR1 and CDR2: MDHEN and SYDVKM. The DNA of the CDR3 is TGTGCCAGCAGTTCAGGTAGGGCAGGGGAGAACACTGAAGCTTTCTTT. It specifies CASSSGRAGENTEAFF.